The entry below describes one T cell receptor beta chain. Data came from immunoSEQ multiplex PCR; TCRdb stores just in-frame clones and leaves some out. The sample contains 150,000 or so clones, roughly 79% of which appear only once. V was trimmed by 2 bases and J by 7 bases, leaving 6 bases between them. Looked up from germline, CDR1 is MNHNS and CDR2 is SASEGT. The CDR3 has 12 amino acids. The data stem from a study of blood T cell repertoires in COVID-19. Study information: Acute and convalescent COVID-19 samples came from the United States, Italy and Spain.

J is TRBJ2-1 and V is TRBV6-1; tentatively, D is TRBD1 (6 bases). The sample consisted of peripheral blood. This TCR was recovered from a human donor with acute or convalescent COVID-19. The donor label of this sample is uncertain. CDR3 in DNA: TGTGCCAGCAGTGAAAGGGGGAATGAGCAGTTCTTC. Translated, it gives CASSERGNEQFF.